This TCR beta chain came from a study of graft-versus-host responses after intestinal transplantation. About this clone itself: The antigen is not known.

Measured with immunoSEQ multiplex PCR; TCRdb has only the in-frame clones, and not every one. The sample includes more than 90,000 clones, 93% of them seen just once. V shed 3 bases and J shed 2 bases, with 19 bases lying between them. Germline CDR1 is MDHEN and CDR2 is SYDVKM. The CDR3 covers 17 residues. The rearrangement links TRBV28 to TRBJ1-1, with D perhaps matching TRBD1 (6 bases). The source of this sequence is a human donor who was the organ donor for an intestinal transplant. The specimen was unstimulated CD8+ T cells sorted from spleen or lymph node cells, collected before transplant. CDR3 in DNA: TGTGCCAGCAGTTTGGCAGGGGCTCTTTTGAAAAACACTGAAGCTTTCTTT. This encodes CASSLAGALLKNTEAFF. Full variable domain (remainder filled in from reference TRBV28 and TRBJ1-1): DVKVTQSSRYLVKRTGEKVFLECVQDMDHENMFWYRQDPGLGLRLIYFSYDVKMKEKGDIPEGYSVSREKKERFSLILESASTNQTSMYLCASSLAGALLKNTEAFFGQGTRLTVV.